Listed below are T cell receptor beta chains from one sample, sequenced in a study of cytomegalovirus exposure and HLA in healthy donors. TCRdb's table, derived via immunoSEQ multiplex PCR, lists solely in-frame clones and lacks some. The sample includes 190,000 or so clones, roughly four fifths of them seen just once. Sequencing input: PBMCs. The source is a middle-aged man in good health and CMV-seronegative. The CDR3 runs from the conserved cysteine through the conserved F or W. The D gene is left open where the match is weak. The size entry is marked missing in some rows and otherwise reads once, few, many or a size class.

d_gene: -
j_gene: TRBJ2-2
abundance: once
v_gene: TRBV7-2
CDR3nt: TGTGCCAGCTTCTTGGGGGCAGGCGGGGAGCTGTTTTTT
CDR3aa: CASFLGAGGELFF

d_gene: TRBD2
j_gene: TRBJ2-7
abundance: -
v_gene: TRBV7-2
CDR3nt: TGTGCCAGCAGCCGCGGACTAGCGGGGGGATCTATCCCCTACGAGCAGTACTTC
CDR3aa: CASSRGLAGGSIPYEQYF

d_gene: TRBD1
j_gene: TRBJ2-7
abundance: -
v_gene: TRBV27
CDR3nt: TGTGCCAGCAGCGGGACAGCCAACTACGAGCAGTACTTC
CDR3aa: CASSGTANYEQYF

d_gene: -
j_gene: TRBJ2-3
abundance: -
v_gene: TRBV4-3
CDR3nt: TGCGCCAGCAGCCAACTCTCTGGCACAGATACGCAGTATTTT
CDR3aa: CASSQLSGTDTQYF

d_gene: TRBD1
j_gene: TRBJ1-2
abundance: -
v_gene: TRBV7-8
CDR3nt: TGTGCCAGCAGCGTGGACAGGAACTATGGCTACACCTTC
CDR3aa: CASSVDRNYGYTF

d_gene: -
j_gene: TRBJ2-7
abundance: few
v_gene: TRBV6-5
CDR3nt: TGTGCCAGCAGTTACGGAGTCACCTCCTACGAGCAGTACTTC
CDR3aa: CASSYGVTSYEQYF

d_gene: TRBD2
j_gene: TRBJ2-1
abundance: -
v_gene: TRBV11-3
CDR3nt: TGTGCCAGCGCCTCGACTAGCGGGGGATACAATGAGCAGTTCTTC
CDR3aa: CASASTSGGYNEQFF

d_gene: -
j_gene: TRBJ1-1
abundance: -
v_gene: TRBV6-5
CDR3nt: TGTGCCAGCAGTCGTGACACCACGAACACTGAAGCTTTCTTT
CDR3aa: CASSRDTTNTEAFF

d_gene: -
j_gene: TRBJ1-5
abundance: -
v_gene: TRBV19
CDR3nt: TGTGCCAGTAGTCGGACACCGTCTGGCAATCAGCCCCAGCATTTT
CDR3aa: CASSRTPSGNQPQHF

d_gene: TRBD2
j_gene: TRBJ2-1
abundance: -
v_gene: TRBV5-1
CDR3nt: TGCGCCAGCAGCTTGTCTACTAGCGGGAGTTCCTACAATGAGCAGTTCTTC
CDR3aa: CASSLSTSGSSYNEQFF

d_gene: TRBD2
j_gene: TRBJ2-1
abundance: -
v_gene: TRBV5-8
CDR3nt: TGTGCCAGCGGGACCGGGACTAGCGGGAGCAATGAGCAGTTCTTC
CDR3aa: CASGTGTSGSNEQFF

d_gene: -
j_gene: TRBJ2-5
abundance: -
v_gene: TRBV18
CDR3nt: TGTGCCAGCTCACCACCGGCAGGGATGAGAGAGACCCAGTACTTC
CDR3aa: CASSPPAGMRETQYF

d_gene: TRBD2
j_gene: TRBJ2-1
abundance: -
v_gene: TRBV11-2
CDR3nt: TGTGCCAGCAGCCCCGCCCAGAGCGGGAGAGTTCGCGAGCAGTTCTTC
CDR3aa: CASSPAQSGRVREQFF

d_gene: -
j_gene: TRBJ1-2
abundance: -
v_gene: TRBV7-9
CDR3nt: TGTGCCAGCAGCTTAGCAGGGAGGTTAGAAGGCTACACCTTC
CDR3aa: CASSLAGRLEGYTF

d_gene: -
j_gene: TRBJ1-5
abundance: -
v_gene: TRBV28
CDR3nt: TGTGCCAGCAGTCCCCACGGTTCGAATCAGCCCCAGCATTTT
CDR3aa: CASSPHGSNQPQHF

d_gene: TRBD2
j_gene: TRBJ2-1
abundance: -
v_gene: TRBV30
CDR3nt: TGTGCCTGGCTAGGGGGCGGACTAGCGGGATATGAGCAGTTCTTC
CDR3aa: CAWLGGGLAGYEQFF

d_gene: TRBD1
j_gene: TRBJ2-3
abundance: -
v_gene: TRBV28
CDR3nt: TGTGCCAGCAGTTCCCAAGGGGGCAGAGATACGCAGTATTTT
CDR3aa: CASSSQGGRDTQYF

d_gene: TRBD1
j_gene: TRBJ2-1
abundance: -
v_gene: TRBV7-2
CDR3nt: TGTGCCAGCAGCTCAACCACAGGGGTCTACAATGAGCAGTTCTTC
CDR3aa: CASSSTTGVYNEQFF

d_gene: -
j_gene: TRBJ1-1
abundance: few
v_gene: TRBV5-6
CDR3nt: TGTGCCAGCAGCTTGTACAAGAACACTGAAGCTTTCTTT
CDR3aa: CASSLYKNTEAFF

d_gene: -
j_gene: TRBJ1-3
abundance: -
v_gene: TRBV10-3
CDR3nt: TGTGCCATCAGTCCCGGCAGGGTAGATATCGGAAACACCATATATTTT
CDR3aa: CAISPGRVDIGNTIYF

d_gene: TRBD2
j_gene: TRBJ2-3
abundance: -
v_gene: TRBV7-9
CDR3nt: TGTGCCAGCAGCTTAGGGGGACTAGACTATACAGATACGCAGTATTTT
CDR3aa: CASSLGGLDYTDTQYF

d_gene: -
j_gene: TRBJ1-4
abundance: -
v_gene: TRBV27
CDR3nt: TGTGCCAGCAGTCAGGGGATCCCTAGAAGCCCCAATGAAAAACTGTTTTTT
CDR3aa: CASSQGIPRSPNEKLFF

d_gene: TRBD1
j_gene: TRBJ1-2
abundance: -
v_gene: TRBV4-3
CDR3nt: TGCGCCAGCAGCCCGGACAGGGGAGTTAACTATGGCTACACCTTC
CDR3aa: CASSPDRGVNYGYTF

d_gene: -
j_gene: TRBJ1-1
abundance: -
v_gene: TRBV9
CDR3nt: TGTGCCAGCAGCGTATCTGGGGGGGCAGAGGGGACTGAAGCTTTCTTT
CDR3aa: CASSVSGGAEGTEAFF

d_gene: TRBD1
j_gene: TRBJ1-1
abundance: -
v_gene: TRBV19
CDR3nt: TGTGCCAGTCGAACGACAGGGGGCCGGTACACTGAAGCTTTCTTT
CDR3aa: CASRTTGGRYTEAFF

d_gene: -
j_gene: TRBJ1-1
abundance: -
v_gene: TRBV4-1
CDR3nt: TGCGCCAGCAGCCAAGATCCCGGCGGGTACTATGAAGCTTTCTTT
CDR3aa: CASSQDPGGYYEAFF

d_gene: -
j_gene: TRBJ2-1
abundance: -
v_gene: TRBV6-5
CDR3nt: TGTGCCAGCAGTCCGTTCGTCAGCTCCTACAATGAGCAGTTCTTC
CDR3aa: CASSPFVSSYNEQFF

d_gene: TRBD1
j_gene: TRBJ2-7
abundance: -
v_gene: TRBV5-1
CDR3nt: TGCGCCAGCAGCTTGGCCCTGACAGGGGACTACGAGCAGTACTTC
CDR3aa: CASSLALTGDYEQYF

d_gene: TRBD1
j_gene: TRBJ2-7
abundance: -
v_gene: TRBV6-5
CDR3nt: TGTGCCAGCAGTTACGCCCCAGGGGGTTCGTACGAGCAGTACTTC
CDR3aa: CASSYAPGGSYEQYF

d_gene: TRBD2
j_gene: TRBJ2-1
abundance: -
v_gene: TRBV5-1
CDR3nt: TGCGCCAGCAGCTTGGAAAGCGGGGGGTACAATGAGCAGTTCTTC
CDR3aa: CASSLESGGYNEQFF

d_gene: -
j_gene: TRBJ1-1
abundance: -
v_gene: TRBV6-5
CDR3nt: TGTGCCAGCAGTTACAACAGGATGAACACTGAAGCTTTCTTT
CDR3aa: CASSYNRMNTEAFF

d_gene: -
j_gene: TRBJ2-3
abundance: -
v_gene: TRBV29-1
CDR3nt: TGCAGCGTTGGGCTTTTAGGGGGTTTCACAGATACGCAGTATTTT
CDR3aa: CSVGLLGGFTDTQYF

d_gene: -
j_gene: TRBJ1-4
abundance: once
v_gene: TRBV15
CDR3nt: TGTGCCACCAGCAGAGGAGGGATCGGCGAAAAACTGTTTTTT
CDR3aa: CATSRGGIGEKLFF

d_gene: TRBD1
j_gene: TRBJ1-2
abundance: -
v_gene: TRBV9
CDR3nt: TGTGCCAGCAGCGCGACACAGGGGGTGACTTATGGCTACACCTTC
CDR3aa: CASSATQGVTYGYTF

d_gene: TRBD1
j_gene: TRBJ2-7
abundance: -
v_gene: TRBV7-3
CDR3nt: TGTGCCAGCAGCGCGACAGGGGGGAGCTCCTACGAGCAGTACTTC
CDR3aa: CASSATGGSSYEQYF

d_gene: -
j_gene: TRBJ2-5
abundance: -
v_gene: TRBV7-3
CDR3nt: TGTGCCAGCAGCTTAGCCGTGCGGGAGACCCAGTACTTC
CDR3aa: CASSLAVRETQYF

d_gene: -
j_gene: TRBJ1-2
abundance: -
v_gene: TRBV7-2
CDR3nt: TGTGCCAGCAGCTTAGATGGGGGGTTCTATGGCTACACCTTC
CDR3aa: CASSLDGGFYGYTF

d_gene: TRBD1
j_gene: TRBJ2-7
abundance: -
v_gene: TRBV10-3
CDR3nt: TGTGCCATCAGTGGACCGGGACAGGGATCCTACGAGCAGTACTTC
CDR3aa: CAISGPGQGSYEQYF

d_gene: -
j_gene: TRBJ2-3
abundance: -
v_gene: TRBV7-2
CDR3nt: TGTGCCAGCAGCCTAAGAACAGATACGCAGTATTTT
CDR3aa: CASSLRTDTQYF

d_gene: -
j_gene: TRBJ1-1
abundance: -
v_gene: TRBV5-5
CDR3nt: TGTGCCAGCAGCTTGTTCGGGGGTGAAGCTTTCTTT
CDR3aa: CASSLFGGEAFF

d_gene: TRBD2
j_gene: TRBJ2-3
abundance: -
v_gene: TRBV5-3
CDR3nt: TGTGCCAGAAGCTTGGCCTTGAACCAGCGGGGGGATTTTACGCAGTATTTT
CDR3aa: CARSLALNQRGDFTQYF

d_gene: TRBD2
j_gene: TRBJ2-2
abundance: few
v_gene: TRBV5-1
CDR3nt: TGCGCCAGCAGCCAAAACTGGACTAGCGGGGTAAGGGGCACCGGGGAGCTGTTTTTT
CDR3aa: CASSQNWTSGVRGTGELFF

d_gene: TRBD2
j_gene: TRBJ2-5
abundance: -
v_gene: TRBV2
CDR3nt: TGTGCCAGCAGTGAAGGGACTCAGGGAGGGGAGACCCAGTACTTC
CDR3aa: CASSEGTQGGETQYF

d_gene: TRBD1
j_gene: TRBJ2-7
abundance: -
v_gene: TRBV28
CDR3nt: TGTGCCAGCAGTTCATGGCGACAGGGGAAGTACGAGCAGTACTTC
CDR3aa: CASSSWRQGKYEQYF